This TCR beta chain comes out of a study of T cell changes during pregnancy in multiple sclerosis. This CDR3 comprises 16 residues. The V end lost 1 base, the J end lost 5 bases, and 14 bases lay between the germline ends. Germline assignment: CDR1 SEHNR and CDR2 FQNEAQ (reference sequence). Here immunoSEQ multiplex PCR was the method, and the copy in TCRdb shows in-frame clones only, minus some. The repertoire includes around 95,000 clones, 92% of them detected once, and about 1.8% sits in the top ten. Sequenced here: peripheral blood, sampled after pregnancy. This chain connects TRBV7-9 to TRBJ1-4, with D perhaps TRBD1 (5 bases). This sequence originates from a female donor with multiple sclerosis, enrolled in a pregnancy study. The CDR3 here is CASSLGSTDANEKLFF. CDR3 bases: TGTGCCAGCAGCTTAGGGTCGACAGATGCAAATGAAAAACTGTTTTTT.